These 27 T cell receptor beta chains came from one sample sequenced in a study of T cell responses to AZD1222 COVID-19 vaccine (dated by TCRdb to the early 2020s). The intended sense of this specimen's time point label: baseline before first vaccination. The meaning of the sample's treatment or condition label: meningococcal conjugate vaccine given as trial control. The library came from the immunoSEQ multiplex PCR assay. TCRdb stores this immuneACCESS table with in-frame sequences only. Part of the clones is absent; in the studies checked, under half of the shortfall reflects unresolved V genes, and no reason is known for the rest. The sample profile shows tens of thousands of clones; 70% to 90% of them were found once. The ten largest account for 10% of the sample. Sequenced material: peripheral blood, taken on day 0 of MenACWY control vaccination. The receptors were gathered from an adult in good health.

The chain joins TRBV19 to TRBJ1-2; D uncertain. The V gene lost 4 bases and the J gene lost 4 bases, with 13 bases spanning the gap. CDR1 and CDR2 (germline): LNHDA, SQIVND (reference sequence). The length of the CDR3 is 14 residues. CDR3 DNA: TGTGCCAGTAGTAGAAATGACGGAGCCTATGGCTACACCTTC. Its translation: CASSRNDGAYGYTF.

The rearrangement uses TRBV30 and TRBJ2-7; 7 bases match TRBD2. The CDR3 loop spans 13 amino acids. In germline, CDR1 is GTSNPN, CDR2 SVGIG (reference sequence). V lost 3 bases, J lost 9 bases, and 11 bases stayed unmatched. The CDR3 protein is CAWSPGGDAVQYF. For the CDR3, the DNA is TGTGCCTGGAGCCCTGGGGGGGATGCGGTGCAGTACTTC.

The chain links TRBV5-1 to TRBJ1-2, with 9 bases matching TRBD1. Germline V lookup: CDR1 SGHRS, CDR2 YFSETQ. V lost 4 bases to trimming and J lost 0 bases; unmatched junction nucleotides: 4. This CDR3 is built from 15 residues. Here the CDR3 reads CASSLGTGTNYGYTF. The CDR3 DNA reads as TGCGCCAGCAGCCTTGGGACAGGGACTAACTATGGCTACACCTTC.

The chain joins TRBV4-2 to TRBJ2-5, with 13 bases lining up with TRBD2. With 5 bases clipped from V and 5 bases from J, the junction kept 5 bases outside the gene matches. Per germline, CDR1 LGHNA and CDR2 YNFKEQ. The CDR3 length is 15 residues. The CDR3 is CASSSGTSGTETQYF. The CDR3 bases are TGTGCCAGCAGCTCCGGGACTAGCGGGACCGAGACCCAGTACTTC.

This clone was observed once. This chain uses TRBV19 with TRBJ2-2, with TRBD1 matching over 10 bases. Germline values: CDR1 LNHDA, CDR2 SQIVND (reference sequence). The CDR3 totals 16 residues. Unmatched junction bases numbered 10, after V lost 7 bases and J lost 5 bases. Written as DNA, the CDR3 is TGTGCCAGTAAGACGACGGGACAGGGGTGGACCGGGGAGCTGTTTTTT. Protein product: CASKTTGQGWTGELFF. Complete variable domain (other parts from reference TRBV19 and TRBJ2-2): DGGITQSPKYLFRKEGQNVTLSCEQNLNHDAMYWYRQDPGQGLRLIYYSQIVNDFQKGDIAEGYSVSREKKESFPLTVTSAQKNPTAFYLCASKTTGQGWTGELFFGEGSRLTVL.

This chain links TRBV6-5 with TRBJ2-7, with 12 nucleotides matching TRBD1. Germline V gene data show CDR1 as MNHEY and CDR2 as SVGAGI. The V segment lost 6 bases and the J segment 0 bases; nucleotides outside the gene matches: 3. This CDR3 comprises 15 residues. The CDR3 region has the DNA TGTGCCAGCAGGGGACAGGGGGCCATCTCCTACGAGCAGTACTTC. Residues: CASRGQGAISYEQYF.

V is TRBV29-1 and J is TRBJ2-7; D not resolved. V was cut by 3 bases and J by 3 bases, with 9 bases left in between. The CDR3 totals 12 residues. Germline V gene sequence: CDR1 SQVTM, CDR2 ANQGSEA. The CDR3 coding sequence is TGCAGCGTTGAGACACAAGACTACGAGCAGTACTTC. It is translated as CSVETQDYEQYF.

The chain carries TRBV7-9 and TRBJ2-1; D is ambiguous. Germline lookup yields CDR1 SEHNR and CDR2 FQNEAQ (reference sequence). V lost 4 bases and J 1 base, leaving 11 bases between the germline ends. CDR3 size: 15 residues. The DNA for the CDR3 is TGTGCCAGCAGCTCCTCCGCGCGTTCCTACAATGAGCAGTTCTTC. Its protein is CASSSSARSYNEQFF.

Only a few counts were recorded for this clone. The rearrangement joins TRBV4-3 to TRBJ2-1, with D perhaps matching TRBD1 or TRBD2 (5 bases each). The V end was cut by 4 bases, the J end by 7 bases, with 14 bases between. This CDR3 has 14 residues. The germline gives CDR1 LGHNA, CDR2 YSLEER. CDR3 in amino acids: CASSLGAGVNEQFF. The CDR3 coding sequence is TGCGCCAGCAGCCTAGGGGCCGGGGTTAATGAGCAGTTCTTC.

The chain employs TRBV5-1 and TRBJ1-1; TRBD1 aligns across 8 bases. V shed 2 bases and J 4 bases; nucleotides not matched to a gene: 10. Germline loops: CDR1 SGHRS, CDR2 YFSETQ. CDR3 length: 16 residues. The CDR3 region has the DNA TGCGCCAGCAGCTTTCAGGGGGCAGAGAAGGGCACTGAAGCTTTCTTT. Translating it yields CASSFQGAEKGTEAFF. Based on the CDR3 plus reference TRBV5-1 and TRBJ1-1, the full variable domain is KAGVTQTPRYLIKTRGQQVTLSCSPISGHRSVSWYQQTPGQGLQFLFEYFSETQRNKGNFPGRFSGRQFSNSRSEMNVSTLELGDSALYLCASSFQGAEKGTEAFFGQGTRLTVV.

The chain links TRBV29-1 to TRBJ1-1; D gene uncertain. The CDR3 consists of 13 residues. Trimming took 8 bases from V and 1 from J, leaving 14 bases between them. Germline CDR1 and CDR2: SQVTM and ANQGSEA. The CDR3 spells CSLLSSGNTEAFF. CDR3 nucleotide sequence: TGCAGCCTTCTTTCTTCAGGGAACACTGAAGCTTTCTTT.

The V and J genes are TRBV5-4 and TRBJ1-1, with unresolved D. The CDR3 totals 14 residues. CDR1 and CDR2 from the germline V gene are SGHNT and YYREEE (reference sequence). V lost 4 bases to trimming and J lost 0 bases, with 10 bases between them. CDR3 coding DNA: TGTGCCAGCAGCCCCGGCGGCTTGAACACTGAAGCTTTCTTT. Encoded protein: CASSPGGLNTEAFF.

The J gene is TRBJ1-6, the V gene TRBV5-5; D may be TRBD1 (5 bases). Germline V lookup: CDR1 SGHKS, CDR2 YYEKEE (reference sequence). V lost 0 bases to trimming and J lost 8 bases, with 12 bases between them. The CDR3 extends over 15 amino acids. CDR3 region: CASSLAPRADSPLHF. In DNA form, the CDR3 reads TGTGCCAGCAGCTTGGCCCCCAGGGCGGATTCACCCCTCCACTTT.

This chain joins TRBV6-6 and TRBJ1-5; D not certain. V lost 0 bases, J lost 6 bases, and 3 bases lay in between. The CDR3 extends over 12 amino acids. From germline, CDR1 is MNHNY and CDR2 SVGAGI (reference sequence). The CDR3 coding sequence is TGTGCCAGCAGTTACTCGACTCAGCCCCAGCATTTT. This sequence encodes CASSYSTQPQHF.

The V gene is TRBV12-3 or TRBV12-4, the J gene TRBJ2-5; D perhaps matches TRBD2 (5 bases). CDR3 length equals 13 residues. Trimming took off 5 bases at V and 4 bases at J, with 11 bases between the two ends. Written as DNA, the CDR3 is TGTGCCAGCAGTGCCGGAGGCACAGAGACCCAGTACTTC. Its translation is CASSAGGTETQYF.

The chain is built from TRBV19 and TRBJ2-7; no firm D call. Per germline, CDR1 LNHDA and CDR2 SQIVND (reference sequence). Trimming shortened V by 8 bases and J by 6 bases, and 11 bases separated the two germline ends. The length of the CDR3 is 11 residues. This CDR3 is CASRPYGEQYF. CDR3 nucleotides: TGTGCCAGTCGCCCCTATGGCGAGCAGTACTTC.

The chain employs TRBV4-2 and TRBJ2-1; 9 bases match TRBD2. J gave up 5 bases and V 3 bases, and 11 bases lay outside the gene matches. The CDR3 sequence is 17 residues long. CDR1 and CDR2 from the germline V gene are LGHNA and YNFKEQ. As DNA, the CDR3 is TGTGCCAGCAGCCAGACTTTGACTAGCGGAGGTAACAATGAGCAGTTCTTC. Translated, it gives CASSQTLTSGGNNEQFF.

The chain couples TRBV5-4 to TRBJ2-5, with D possibly TRBD2 on 6 matching bases. The V gene lost 4 bases and the J gene lost 4 bases, with 17 bases spanning the gap. Per the germline V gene, CDR1 is SGHNT and CDR2 is YYREEE (reference sequence). The CDR3 runs to 15 residues. The CDR3 loop is CASSMRGSLGETQYF. CDR3 sequence (DNA): TGTGCCAGCAGCATGCGGGGTAGCTTGGGAGAGACCCAGTACTTC.

V usage is TRBV5-1 and J usage is TRBJ2-3, with 8 bases aligning to TRBD1. The CDR3 length is 15 residues. Per germline, CDR1 SGHRS and CDR2 YFSETQ. Unmatched junction bases numbered 1, after V lost 0 bases and J lost 1 base. CDR3: CASSLVGQGTDTQYF. CDR3 coding DNA: TGCGCCAGCAGCTTGGTGGGACAGGGCACAGATACGCAGTATTTT.

This chain connects TRBV6-6 to TRBJ2-1; D gene ambiguous. The CDR3 runs 14 residues. Trimming stripped 7 bases from V and 3 bases from J, with 13 bases between. Per germline, CDR1 MNHNY and CDR2 SVGAGI (reference sequence). CDR3 amino acids: CASIPRSGYNEQFF. DNA of the CDR3: TGTGCCAGCATCCCGAGGTCCGGCTACAATGAGCAGTTCTTC.

This chain links TRBV29-1 with TRBJ2-3; D remains ambiguous. V lost 3 bases and J lost 0, with 4 bases in between. This CDR3 region has 12 residues. Germline V CDR1 and CDR2: SQVTM, ANQGSEA. The CDR3 DNA is TGCAGCGTTGACGGCAGCACAGATACGCAGTATTTT. Translation gives CSVDGSTDTQYF.

This chain uses TRBV12-3 or TRBV12-4 with TRBJ2-1; D call uncertain. The V and J ends lost 5 bases and 6 bases respectively, with 5 bases between them. The CDR3 covers 11 residues. The CDR3 protein is CASSPSNEQFF. CDR3 DNA sequence: TGTGCCAGCAGTCCTAGCAATGAGCAGTTCTTC.

The rearrangement joins TRBV7-2 to TRBJ2-1; 11 nucleotides align to TRBD2. The germline gives CDR1 SGHTA, CDR2 FQGNSA. V lost 0 bases, J lost 4 bases, and 5 bases stayed unmatched. This CDR3 has 17 residues. CDR3 in DNA: TGTGCCAGCAGCTTAGCGCGACTAGCGGGGTGGTACAATGAGCAGTTCTTC. It specifies CASSLARLAGWYNEQFF.

This rearrangement joins TRBV19 to TRBJ1-2, with D tentatively TRBD1 (5 bases). This CDR3 region has 13 residues. The V end lost 10 bases, the J end lost 5 bases, and 17 bases lay between the germline ends. Looked up from germline, CDR1 is LNHDA and CDR2 is SQIVND (reference sequence). The CDR3 bases are TGTGCCACCTTGAAGGGTCCAGGGTATGGCTACACCTTC. It encodes CATLKGPGYGYTF.

The chain uses TRBV5-6 and TRBJ1-2; 7 bases are shared with TRBD1. The CDR3 is 15 residues long. With 7 bases clipped from V and 5 bases from J, the junction kept 14 bases outside the gene matches. Germline CDR1 SGHDT, CDR2 YYEEEE. CDR3 DNA: TGTGCCAGCGGCACTTTGAAGGGGGCAAGATATGGCTACACCTTC. It yields the protein CASGTLKGARYGYTF. The full variable domain, completed using reference TRBV5-6 and TRBJ1-2, is DAGVTQSPTHLIKTRGQQVTLRCSPKSGHDTVSWYQQALGQGPQFIFQYYEEEERQRGNFPDRFSGHQFPNYSSELNVNALLLGDSALYLCASGTLKGARYGYTFGSGTRLTVV.

V usage is TRBV7-8 and J usage is TRBJ1-2; 7 nucleotides align to TRBD1. The CDR3 is made up of 17 amino acids. CDR1 and CDR2 from the germline V gene are SGHVS and FQNEAQ. J gave up 3 bases and V 1 base, and 11 bases lay outside the gene matches. CDR3 protein: CASSLDSGTVTDYGYTF. CDR3 in DNA: TGTGCCAGCAGCTTAGACTCCGGGACAGTGACGGACTATGGCTACACCTTC.

V and J are TRBV28 and TRBJ1-5; D unclear. Germline V gene data show CDR1 as MDHEN and CDR2 as SYDVKM. This CDR3 is 11 amino acids long. V dropped 3 bases and J dropped 9 bases, with 6 bases sitting between them. CDR3 DNA: TGTGCCAGCAGTTTTGGCCGGCCCCAGCATTTT. Residues: CASSFGRPQHF.